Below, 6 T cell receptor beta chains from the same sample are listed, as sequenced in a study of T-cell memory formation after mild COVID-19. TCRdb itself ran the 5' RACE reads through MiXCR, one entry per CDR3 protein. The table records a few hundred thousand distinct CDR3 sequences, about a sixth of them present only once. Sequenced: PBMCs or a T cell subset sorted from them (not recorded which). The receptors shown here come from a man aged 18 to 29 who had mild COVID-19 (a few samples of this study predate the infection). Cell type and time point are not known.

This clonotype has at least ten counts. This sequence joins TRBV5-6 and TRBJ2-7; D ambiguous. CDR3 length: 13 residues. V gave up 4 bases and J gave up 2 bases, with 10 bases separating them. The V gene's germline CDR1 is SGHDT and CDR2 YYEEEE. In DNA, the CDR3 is TGTGCCAGCAGCCCCGGGTCCCCCTACGAGCAGTACTTC. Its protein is CASSPGSPYEQYF. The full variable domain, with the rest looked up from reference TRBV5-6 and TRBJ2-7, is DAGVTQSPTHLIKTRGQQVTLRCSPKSGHDTVSWYQQALGQGPQFIFQYYEEEERQRGNFPDRFSGHQFPNYSSELNVNALLLGDSALYLCASSPGSPYEQYFGPGTRLTVT.

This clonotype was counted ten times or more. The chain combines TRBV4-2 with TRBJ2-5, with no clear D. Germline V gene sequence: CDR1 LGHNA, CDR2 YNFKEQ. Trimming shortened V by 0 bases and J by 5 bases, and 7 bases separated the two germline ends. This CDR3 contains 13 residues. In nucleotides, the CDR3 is TGTGCCAGCAGCCAAGATCCGAGGGAGACCCAGTACTTC. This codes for CASSQDPRETQYF.

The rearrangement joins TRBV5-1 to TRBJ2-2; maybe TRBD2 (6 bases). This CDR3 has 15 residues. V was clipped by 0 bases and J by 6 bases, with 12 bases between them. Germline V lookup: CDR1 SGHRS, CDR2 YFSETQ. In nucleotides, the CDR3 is TGCGCCAGCAGCTTGGTAGCGGCAGTACCCGGGGAGCTGTTTTTT. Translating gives CASSLVAAVPGELFF.

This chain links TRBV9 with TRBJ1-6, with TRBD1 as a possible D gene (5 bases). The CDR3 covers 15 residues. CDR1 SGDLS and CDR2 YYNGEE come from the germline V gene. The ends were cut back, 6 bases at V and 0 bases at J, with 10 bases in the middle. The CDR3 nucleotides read TGTGCCAGCAAGGAGGGGAGCTCCTATAATTCACCCCTCCACTTT. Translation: CASKEGSSYNSPLHF.

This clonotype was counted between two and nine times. CDR3 in DNA: TGTGCCAGCAGTTTATCCCAGGGGCTCGAGCAGTACGTC. This gives the protein CASSLSQGLEQYV. V gene TRBV28 combines with J gene TRBJ2-7; D perhaps matches TRBD1 (6 bases). The germline V gene has CDR1 MDHEN and CDR2 SYDVKM. This CDR3 has 13 residues. Trimming pared 1 base from V and 6 bases from J, leaving 10 bases between.

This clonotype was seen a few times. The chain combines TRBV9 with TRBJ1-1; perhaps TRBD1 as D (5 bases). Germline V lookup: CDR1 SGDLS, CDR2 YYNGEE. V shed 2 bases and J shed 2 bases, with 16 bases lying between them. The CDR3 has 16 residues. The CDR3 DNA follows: TGTGCCAGCAGCGTGGGATCGACAGAGATCAACACTGAAGCTTTCTTT. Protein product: CASSVGSTEINTEAFF.